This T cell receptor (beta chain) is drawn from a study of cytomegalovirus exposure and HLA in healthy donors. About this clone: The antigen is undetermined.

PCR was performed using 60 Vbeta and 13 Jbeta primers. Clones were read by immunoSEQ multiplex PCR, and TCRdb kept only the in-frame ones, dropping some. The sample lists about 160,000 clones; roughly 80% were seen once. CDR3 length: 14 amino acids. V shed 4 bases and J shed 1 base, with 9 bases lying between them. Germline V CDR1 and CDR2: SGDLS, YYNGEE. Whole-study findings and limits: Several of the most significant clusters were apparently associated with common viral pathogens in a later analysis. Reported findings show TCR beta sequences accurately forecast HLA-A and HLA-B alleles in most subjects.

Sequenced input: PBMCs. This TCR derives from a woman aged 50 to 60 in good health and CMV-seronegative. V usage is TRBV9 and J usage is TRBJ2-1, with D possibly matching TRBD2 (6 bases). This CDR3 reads CASSIGTSYNEQFF. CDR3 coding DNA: TGTGCCAGCAGCATCGGGACTTCCTACAATGAGCAGTTCTTC.